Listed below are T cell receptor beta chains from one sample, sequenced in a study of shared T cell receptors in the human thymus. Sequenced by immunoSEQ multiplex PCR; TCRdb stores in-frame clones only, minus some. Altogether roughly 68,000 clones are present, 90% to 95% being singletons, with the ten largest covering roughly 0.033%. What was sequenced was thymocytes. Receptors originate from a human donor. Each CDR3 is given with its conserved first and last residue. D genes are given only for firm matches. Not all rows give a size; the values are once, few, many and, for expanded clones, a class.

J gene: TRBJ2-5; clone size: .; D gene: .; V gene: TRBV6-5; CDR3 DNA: TGTGCCAGAGTGGGACAACAAGAGACCCAGTACTTC; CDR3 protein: CARVGQQETQYF
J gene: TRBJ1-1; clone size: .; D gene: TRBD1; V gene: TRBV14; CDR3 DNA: TGTGCCAGCAGCCCTCAGACAGGGTACACTGAAGCTTTCTTT; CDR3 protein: CASSPQTGYTEAFF
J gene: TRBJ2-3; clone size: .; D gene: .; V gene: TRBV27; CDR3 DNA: TGTGCCAGCAGTCCGCCTCCATCGGGAAGCACAGATACGCAGTATTTT; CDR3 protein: CASSPPPSGSTDTQYF
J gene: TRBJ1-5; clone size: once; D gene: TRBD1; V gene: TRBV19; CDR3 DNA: TGTGCCAGTAGTATAGCCCTGGGACAGGACAATCAGCCCCAGCATTTT; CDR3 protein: CASSIALGQDNQPQHF
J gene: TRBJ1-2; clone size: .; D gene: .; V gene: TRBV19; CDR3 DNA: TGTGCCACGAGATCGGGGACCAGCTGCGGGTCTCCCTATGGCTACACCTTC; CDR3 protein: CATRSGTSCGSPYGYTF
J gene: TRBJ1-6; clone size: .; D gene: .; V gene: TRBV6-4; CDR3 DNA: TGTGCCAGCAGTGAGGGGGGAGACAGGAATTCACCCCTCCACTTT; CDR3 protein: CASSEGGDRNSPLHF
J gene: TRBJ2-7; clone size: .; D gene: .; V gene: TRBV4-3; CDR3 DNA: TGCGCCAGCAGCCCCGACCCCCCAAGGGCCTACGAGCAGTACTTC; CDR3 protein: CASSPDPPRAYEQYF
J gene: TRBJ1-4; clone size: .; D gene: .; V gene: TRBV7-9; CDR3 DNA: TGTGCCAGCAGCTCAGAACTGTCCGGTGAAAAACTGTTTTTT; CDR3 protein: CASSSELSGEKLFF
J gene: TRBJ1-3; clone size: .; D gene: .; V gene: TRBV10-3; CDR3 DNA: TGTGCCATCAGTGAGCGGACAGCTGGAAACACCATATATTTT; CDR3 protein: CAISERTAGNTIYF
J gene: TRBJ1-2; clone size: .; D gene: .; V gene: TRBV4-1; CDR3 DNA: TGCGCCAGCAGCCAAGATCTAAATAAAGGAAGCAGCTACTCCTTCGGCTACACCTTC; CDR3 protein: CASSQDLNKGSSYSFGYTF
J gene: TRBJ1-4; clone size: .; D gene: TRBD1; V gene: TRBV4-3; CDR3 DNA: TGCGCCAGCAGCCGACCACGGGGAAGGGGACAGGGCGGTAATGAAAAACTGTTTTTT; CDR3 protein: CASSRPRGRGQGGNEKLFF
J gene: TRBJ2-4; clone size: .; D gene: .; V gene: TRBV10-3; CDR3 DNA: TGTGCCATCAGTGACGAGGGGATCGGGGCCAAAAACATTCAGTACTTC; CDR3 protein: CAISDEGIGAKNIQYF
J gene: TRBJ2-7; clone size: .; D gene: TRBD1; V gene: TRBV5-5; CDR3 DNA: TGTGCCAGCAGCTTGGGACAGGGTCTTATCTACGAGCAGTACTTC; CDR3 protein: CASSLGQGLIYEQYF
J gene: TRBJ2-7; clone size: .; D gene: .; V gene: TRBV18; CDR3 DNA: TGTGCCAGCTCACCCCCAAGGTACGACGAGCAGTACTTC; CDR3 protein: CASSPPRYDEQYF
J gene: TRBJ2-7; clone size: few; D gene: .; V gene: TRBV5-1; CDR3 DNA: TGCGCCAGCGGGACGAATTCAGGGGAAAGCTCCTACGAGCAGTACTTC; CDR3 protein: CASGTNSGESSYEQYF
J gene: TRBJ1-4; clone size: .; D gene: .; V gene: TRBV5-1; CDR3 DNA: TGCGCCAGCAGCTTTCGAGGGCCCCGCACGGGTGAAAAACTGTTTTTT; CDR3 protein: CASSFRGPRTGEKLFF
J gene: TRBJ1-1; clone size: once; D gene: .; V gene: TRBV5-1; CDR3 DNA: TGCGCCAGCAAAGCCGACGGAGGCACTGAAGCTTTCTTT; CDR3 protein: CASKADGGTEAFF
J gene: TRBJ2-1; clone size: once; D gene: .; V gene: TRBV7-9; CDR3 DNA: TGTGCCAGCAGCTTAGGGGCAGGGGACTCCTACAATGAGCAGTTCTTC; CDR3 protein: CASSLGAGDSYNEQFF
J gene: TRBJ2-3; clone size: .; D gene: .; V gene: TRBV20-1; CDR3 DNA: TGCAGTGCAATACTAACAGATACGCAGTATTTT; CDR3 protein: CSAILTDTQYF
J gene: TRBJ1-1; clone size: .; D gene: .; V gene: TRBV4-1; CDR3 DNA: TGCGCCAGCAGCCAAGATCGGCGGGGACTGAACACTGAAGCTTTCTTT; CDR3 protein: CASSQDRRGLNTEAFF
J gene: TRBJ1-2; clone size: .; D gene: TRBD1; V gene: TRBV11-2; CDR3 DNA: TGTGCCAGCAGCGCGACAGGGGGATTTCGAAATGGCTACACCTTC; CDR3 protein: CASSATGGFRNGYTF
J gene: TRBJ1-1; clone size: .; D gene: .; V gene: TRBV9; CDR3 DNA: TGTGCCAGCAGCCGTCGGGGGGCCCTAAGAATGAACACTGAAGCTTTCTTT; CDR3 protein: CASSRRGALRMNTEAFF
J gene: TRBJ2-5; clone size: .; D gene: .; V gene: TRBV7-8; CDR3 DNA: TGTGCCAGCAGCTTAGACAGGGAGACCCAGTACTTC; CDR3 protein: CASSLDRETQYF
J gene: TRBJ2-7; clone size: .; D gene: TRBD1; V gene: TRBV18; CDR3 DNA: TGTGCCAGTTCGGGACAGGGGGGCGAGCAGTACTTC; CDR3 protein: CASSGQGGEQYF
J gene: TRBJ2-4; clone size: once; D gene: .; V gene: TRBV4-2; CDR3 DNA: TGTGCCAGCAGCCAAGATCAGGGAGAGGAAACACCCAAAAACATTCAGTACTTC; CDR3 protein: CASSQDQGEETPKNIQYF
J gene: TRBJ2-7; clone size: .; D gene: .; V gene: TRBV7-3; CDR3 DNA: TGTGCCAGCAGCTTAACACACCTACCCCCCTACGAGCAGTACTTC; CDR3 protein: CASSLTHLPPYEQYF
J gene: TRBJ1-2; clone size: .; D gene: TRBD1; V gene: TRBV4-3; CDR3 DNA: TGCGCCAGCAGCCAAGCCGCCAGGGGGATCTATGGCTACACCTTC; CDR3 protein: CASSQAARGIYGYTF
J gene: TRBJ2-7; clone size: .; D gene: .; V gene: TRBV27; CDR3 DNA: TGTGCCAGCACCCCCACATTGGGGGCCCTCGAGCAGTACTTC; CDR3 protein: CASTPTLGALEQYF
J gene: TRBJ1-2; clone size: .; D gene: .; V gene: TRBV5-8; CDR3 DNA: TGTGCCAGCATGGTCTATACCCGACTATTTGACTCTTATGGCTACACCTTC; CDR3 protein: CASMVYTRLFDSYGYTF
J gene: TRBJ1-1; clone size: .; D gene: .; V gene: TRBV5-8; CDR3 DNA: TGTGCCAGCAGCAGGGGGAAAAGGGAATTAAGCCACTATGAAGCTTTCTTT; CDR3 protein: CASSRGKRELSHYEAFF
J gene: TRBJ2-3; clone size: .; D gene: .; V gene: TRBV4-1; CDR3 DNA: TGCGCCAGCAGCCCTGGGTGCCAGGACGGCACAGATACGCAGTATTTT; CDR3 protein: CASSPGCQDGTDTQYF
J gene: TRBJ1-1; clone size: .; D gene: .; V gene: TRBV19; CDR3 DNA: TGTGCCAGTAGTATGGGGGCGGAGGGCCTCGCTTTCTTT; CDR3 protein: CASSMGAEGLAFF
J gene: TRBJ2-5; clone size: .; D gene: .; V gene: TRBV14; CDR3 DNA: TGTGCCAGCAGCCAAGAACGGGAAAGGGGAGAGACCCAGTACTTC; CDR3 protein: CASSQERERGETQYF
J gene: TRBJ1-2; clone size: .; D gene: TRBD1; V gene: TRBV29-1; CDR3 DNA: TGCAGCGTTCCACAGGGGCCCAGTGGCTACACCTTC; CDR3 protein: CSVPQGPSGYTF
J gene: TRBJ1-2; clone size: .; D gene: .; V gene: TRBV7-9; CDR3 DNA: TGTGCCAGCAGCTTAACCGGGAGCCCTACAAACTATGGCTACACCTTC; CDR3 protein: CASSLTGSPTNYGYTF
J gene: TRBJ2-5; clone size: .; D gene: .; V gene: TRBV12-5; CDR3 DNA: TGTGCTAGTGGTTACGGGGATCCACAAGAGACCCAGTACTTC; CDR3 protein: CASGYGDPQETQYF
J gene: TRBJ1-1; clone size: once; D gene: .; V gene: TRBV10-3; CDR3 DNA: TGTGCCATCAGAGAAAAAAACACTGAAGCTTTCTTT; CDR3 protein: CAIREKNTEAFF
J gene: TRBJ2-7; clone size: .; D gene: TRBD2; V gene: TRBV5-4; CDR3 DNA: TGTGCCAGCAGCCGGGGGGAGCGGGGGCTCTTTGGGGAGCAGTACTTC; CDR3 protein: CASSRGERGLFGEQYF